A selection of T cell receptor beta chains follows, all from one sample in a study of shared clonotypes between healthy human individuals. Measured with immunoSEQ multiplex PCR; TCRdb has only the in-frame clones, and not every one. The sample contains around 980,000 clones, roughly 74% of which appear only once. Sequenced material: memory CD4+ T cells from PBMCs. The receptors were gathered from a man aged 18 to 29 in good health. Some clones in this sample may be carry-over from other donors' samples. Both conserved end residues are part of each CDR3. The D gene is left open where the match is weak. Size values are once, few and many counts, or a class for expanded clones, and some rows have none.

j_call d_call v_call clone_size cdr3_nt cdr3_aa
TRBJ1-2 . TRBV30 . TGTGCCTGGAGTGTACAAGGGAGGAGGCAGGGGAACTATGGCTACACCTTC CAWSVQGRRQGNYGYTF
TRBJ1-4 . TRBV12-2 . TGTGCAAGTCGCTTAGGAGGGGCCTCCAATGAAAAACTGTTTTTT CASRLGGASNEKLFF
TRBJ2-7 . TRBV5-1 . TGCGCCAGCAGCTTGGAGTCATTCTCCTACGAGCAGTACTTC CASSLESFSYEQYF
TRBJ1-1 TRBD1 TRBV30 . TGTGCCTGGAGCGGAGGACAGGGTAAAGCTTTCTTT CAWSGGQGKAFF
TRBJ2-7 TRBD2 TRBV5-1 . TGCGCCAGCAGGCTCGGACTAGCGGGAGTTGACGAGCAGTACTTC CASRLGLAGVDEQYF
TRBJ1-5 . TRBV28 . TGTGCCAGCAGCCCAGCAGGGTATAGCAATCAGCCCCAGCATTTT CASSPAGYSNQPQHF
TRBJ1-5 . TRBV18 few TGTGCCAGCTCACCACGAGACAGTCGCAATCAGCCCCAGCATTTT CASSPRDSRNQPQHF
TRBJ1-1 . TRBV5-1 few TGCGCCAGCAGCTTGGGTTACGGGAACACTGAAGCTTTCTTT CASSLGYGNTEAFF
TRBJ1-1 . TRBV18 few TGTGCCAGCTCACCTTTGGGTAACACTGAAGCTTTCTTT CASSPLGNTEAFF
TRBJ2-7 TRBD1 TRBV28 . TGTGCCAGCAGTTCGTATCCGGGACAGGGGGCAGTTTACGAGCAGTACTTC CASSSYPGQGAVYEQYF
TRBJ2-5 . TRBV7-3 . TGTGCCAGCAGTAGAGGTCGGGAGGAGACCCAGTACTTC CASSRGREETQYF
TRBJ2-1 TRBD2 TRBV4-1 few TGCGCCAGCAGCCTGACTAGCGGGGGGAACAATGAGCAGTTCTTC CASSLTSGGNNEQFF
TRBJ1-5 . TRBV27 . TGTGCCAGCAGTTTGGGGTCAGGGCGCAATCAGCCCCAGCATTTT CASSLGSGRNQPQHF
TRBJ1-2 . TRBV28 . TGTGCCAGCAGTTTGGGATGGGGAGCTAACTATGGCTACACCTTC CASSLGWGANYGYTF
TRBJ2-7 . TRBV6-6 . TGTGCCAGCAGTTACTCGGCGGGCTACGAGCAGTACTTC CASSYSAGYEQYF
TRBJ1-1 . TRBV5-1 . TGCGCCAGCAGCTTGTGGGCTTCAGGGGTGTCTGAAGCTTTCTTT CASSLWASGVSEAFF
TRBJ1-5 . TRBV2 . TGTGCCAGCAGTGCAGGGGAAGGCCGCGAAGGCAATCAGCCCCAGCATTTT CASSAGEGREGNQPQHF
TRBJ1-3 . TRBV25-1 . TGTGCCAGCAGACCAGGAGGGGTCGACGGCTCTGGAAACACCATATATTTT CASRPGGVDGSGNTIYF
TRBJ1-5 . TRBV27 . TGTGCCAGCAGTCCAGGGTACAATCAGCCCCAGCATTTT CASSPGYNQPQHF